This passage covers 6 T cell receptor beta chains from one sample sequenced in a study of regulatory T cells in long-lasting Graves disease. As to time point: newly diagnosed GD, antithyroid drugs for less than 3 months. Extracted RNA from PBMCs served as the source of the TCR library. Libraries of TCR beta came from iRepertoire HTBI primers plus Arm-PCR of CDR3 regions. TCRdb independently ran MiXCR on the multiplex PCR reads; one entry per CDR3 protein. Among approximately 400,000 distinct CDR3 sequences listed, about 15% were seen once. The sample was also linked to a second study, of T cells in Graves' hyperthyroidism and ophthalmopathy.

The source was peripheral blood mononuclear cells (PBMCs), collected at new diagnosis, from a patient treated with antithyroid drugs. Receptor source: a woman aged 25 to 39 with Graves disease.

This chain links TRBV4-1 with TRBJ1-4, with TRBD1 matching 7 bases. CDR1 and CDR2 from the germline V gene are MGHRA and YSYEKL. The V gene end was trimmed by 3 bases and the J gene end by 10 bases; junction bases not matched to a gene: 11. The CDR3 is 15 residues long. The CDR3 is CASSHPGQLPTKLFF. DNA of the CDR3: TGCGCCAGCAGCCACCCGGGACAGCTACCCACAAAACTGTTTTTT.

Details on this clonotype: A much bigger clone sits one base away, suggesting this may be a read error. The CDR3 coding sequence is TGTGCCACCAGTGAGGAGGGACTCCCGGGGGAGCAGTTCTTC. It yields the protein CATSEEGLPGEQFF. This sequence joins TRBV24-1 and TRBJ2-1; D is perhaps TRBD2 (6 bases). V dropped 4 bases and J dropped 10 bases, with 16 bases sitting between them. Per the germline V gene, CDR1 is KGHDR and CDR2 is SFDVKD. This CDR3 has 14 amino acids.

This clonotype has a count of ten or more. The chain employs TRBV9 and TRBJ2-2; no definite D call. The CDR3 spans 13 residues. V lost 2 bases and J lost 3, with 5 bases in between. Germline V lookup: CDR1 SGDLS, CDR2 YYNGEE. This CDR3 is CASSVLYTGELFF. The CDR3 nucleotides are TGTGCCAGCAGCGTCCTGTACACCGGGGAGCTGTTTTTT. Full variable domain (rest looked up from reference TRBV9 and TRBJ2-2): DSGVTQTPKHLITATGQRVTLRCSPRSGDLSVYWYQQSLDQGLQFLIQYYNGEERAKGNILERFSAQQFPDLHSELNLSSLELGDSALYFCASSVLYTGELFFGEGSRLTVL.

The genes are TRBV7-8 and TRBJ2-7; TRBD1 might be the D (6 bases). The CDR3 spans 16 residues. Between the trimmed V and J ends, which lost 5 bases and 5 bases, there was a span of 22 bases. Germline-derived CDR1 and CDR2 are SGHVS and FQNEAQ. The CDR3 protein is CASSPTSGQGRHEQYF. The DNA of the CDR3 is TGTGCCAGCAGCCCCACCTCGGGCCAGGGGCGGCACGAGCAGTACTTC. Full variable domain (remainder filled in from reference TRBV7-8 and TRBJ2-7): GAGVSQSPRYKVAKRGQDVALRCDPISGHVSLFWYQQALGQGPEFLTYFQNEAQLDKSGLPSDRFFAERPEGSVSTLKIQRTQQEDSAVYLCASSPTSGQGRHEQYFGPGTRLTVT.

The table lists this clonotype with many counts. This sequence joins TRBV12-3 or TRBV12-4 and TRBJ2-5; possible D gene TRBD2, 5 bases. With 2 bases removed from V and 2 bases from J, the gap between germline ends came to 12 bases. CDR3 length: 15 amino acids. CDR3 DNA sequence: TGTGCCAGCAGTTTATCGAGGGCTAGACAAGAGACCCAGTACTTC. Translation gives CASSLSRARQETQYF.

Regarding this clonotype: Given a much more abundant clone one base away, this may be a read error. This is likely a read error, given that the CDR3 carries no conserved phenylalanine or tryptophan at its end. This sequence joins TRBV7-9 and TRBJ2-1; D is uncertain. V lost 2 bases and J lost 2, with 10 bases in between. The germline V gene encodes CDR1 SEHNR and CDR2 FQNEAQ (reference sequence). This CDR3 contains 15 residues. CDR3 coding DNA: TGTGCCAGCAGCTTAAGAAGGACCGCCTACAATGAGCAGTTCCTC. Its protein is CASSLRRTAYNEQFL.